Following are 18 T cell receptor beta chains from one sample sequenced in a study of OX40 agonist ivuxolimab in advanced cancers. Assay: immunoSEQ multiplex PCR; the TCRdb copy retains only in-frame clones and omits some. Of some 100,000 clones detected, roughly 90% appear once; the ten largest clones hold roughly 0.79%. The material was CD4+ or CD8+ T cells sorted from blood, obtained in a trial of the OX40 agonist ivuxolimab. The receptors shown here come from an adult with an advanced solid tumor such as melanoma, head and neck, liver or kidney cancer.

This chain uses TRBV4-3 with TRBJ2-6; TRBD1 agrees at 8 bases. This CDR3 has 19 amino acids. The ends lost 0 bases at V and 0 bases at J; junction bases unmatched: 7. The germline gives CDR1 LGHNA, CDR2 YSLEER. The CDR3 here is CASSQDRTGIYSGANVLTF. The CDR3 DNA reads as TGCGCCAGCAGCCAAGATAGGACAGGGATTTACTCTGGGGCCAACGTCCTGACTTTC.

The chain recombines TRBV6-6 with TRBJ1-5; no definite D call. The germline V and J ends were trimmed by 6 bases and 3 bases, with 6 bases remaining between them. Germline values: CDR1 MNHNY, CDR2 SVGAGI (reference sequence). This CDR3 is built from 12 residues. CDR3 protein: CASRENNQPQHF. CDR3 sequence (DNA): TGTGCCAGCAGGGAAAACAATCAGCCCCAGCATTTT.

The chain combines TRBV7-2 with TRBJ2-5, with D tentatively TRBD2 (6 bases). Trimming cost V 3 bases and J 1 base, with 9 bases left between them. Per germline, CDR1 SGHTA and CDR2 FQGNSA. The CDR3 sequence is 14 residues long. CDR3 sequence reads: CASSFGAGQETQYF. DNA for the CDR3: TGTGCCAGCAGCTTTGGAGCGGGCCAAGAGACCCAGTACTTC.

In the case of this clone: Its ends do not fully match the called genes, so a read error is possible. This chain connects TRBV5-6 to TRBJ1-2, with D possibly matching TRBD1 (6 bases). This CDR3 comprises 12 residues. CDR1 and CDR2 from the germline V gene are SGHDT and YYEEEE. The chain's CDR3 is CASRGLNYGYTF. In nucleotides, the CDR3 is TGTGCTAGCAGGGGACTCAACTATGGCTACACCTTC.

The rearrangement joins TRBV11-2 to TRBJ1-5; no clear D. With 2 bases removed from V and 5 bases from J, the gap between germline ends came to 7 bases. Germline V gene data show CDR1 as SGHAT and CDR2 as FQNNGV. CDR3 length: 13 residues. In nucleotides, the CDR3 is TGTGCCAGCAGCTTAACAGTTGATCAGCCCCAGCATTTT. This translates into CASSLTVDQPQHF.

The chain employs TRBV6-5 and TRBJ1-3; the match to TRBD1 covers 7 bases. Germline V CDR1 and CDR2: MNHEY, SVGAGI. The CDR3 runs 13 residues. Trimming removed 4 bases from V and 16 bases from J; junction bases left unmatched: 13. The CDR3 loop reads CASSSGIPGQIYF. As DNA, the CDR3 is TGTGCCAGCAGTTCAGGGATTCCGGGACAGATTTATTTT.

The CDR3 nucleotides read TGTGCCAGCAGACTCCGGGGACAGGGGGCACGTGCTGAAGCTTTCTTT. It is translated as CASRLRGQGARAEAFF. V gene TRBV28 combines with J gene TRBJ1-1; 12 bases are shared with TRBD1. V lost 6 bases to trimming and J lost 6 bases; unmatched junction nucleotides: 11. Germline V gene lookup returns CDR1 MDHEN and CDR2 SYDVKM. The CDR3 is 16 residues long. Variable domain in full (rest from reference TRBV28 and TRBJ1-1): DVKVTQSSRYLVKRTGEKVFLECVQDMDHENMFWYRQDPGLGLRLIYFSYDVKMKEKGDIPEGYSVSREKKERFSLILESASTNQTSMYLCASRLRGQGARAEAFFGQGTRLTVV.

The rearrangement links TRBV30 to TRBJ1-3; 7 nucleotides line up with TRBD1. Looked up from germline, CDR1 is GTSNPN and CDR2 is SVGIG (reference sequence). Trimming removed 3 bases from V and 4 bases from J; junction bases left unmatched: 6. There are 14 residues in the CDR3. The CDR3 region is CAWREQGLGNTIYF. The CDR3 DNA follows: TGTGCCTGGAGGGAACAGGGGTTAGGAAACACCATATATTTT.

This clone appeared once. This sample includes further DNA sequences coding for the same CDR3. This sequence joins TRBV9 and TRBJ1-1; possible D gene TRBD1, 6 bases. Germline lookup yields CDR1 SGDLS and CDR2 YYNGEE. The germline V and J ends were trimmed by 2 bases and 3 bases, with 8 bases remaining between them. This CDR3 spans 13 amino acids. Written as DNA, the CDR3 is TGTGCCAGCAGCGTTACAGGGCACACTGAAGCTTTCTTT. The encoded protein is CASSVTGHTEAFF. Looking up the rest from reference TRBV9 and TRBJ1-1 gives the full variable domain: DSGVTQTPKHLITATGQRVTLRCSPRSGDLSVYWYQQSLDQGLQFLIQYYNGEERAKGNILERFSAQQFPDLHSELNLSSLELGDSALYFCASSVTGHTEAFFGQGTRLTVV.

The chain is built from TRBV6-1 and TRBJ1-3; D call uncertain. Trimming pared 4 bases from V and 0 bases from J, leaving 10 bases between. The CDR3 covers 15 residues. CDR1 and CDR2 (germline): MNHNS, SASEGT. DNA of the CDR3: TGTGCCAGCAGTGCCGACGGATACTCTGGAAACACCATATATTTT. This codes for CASSADGYSGNTIYF.

The table lists this clone with a count of one. J is TRBJ2-5 and V is TRBV10-3; TRBD2 matches 7 bases. CDR3 length: 14 residues. Germline CDR1 reads ENHRY; CDR2 reads SYGVKD. V lost 3 bases to trimming and J lost 2 bases; unmatched junction nucleotides: 3. CDR3 region: CAISDSAGQETQYF. In DNA, the CDR3 is TGTGCCATCAGTGACTCAGCGGGACAAGAGACCCAGTACTTC.

The chain carries TRBV29-1 and TRBJ2-7, with 8 bases aligning to TRBD1. With V trimmed by 6 bases and J by 5 bases, 12 bases remained unmatched. CDR3 length equals 14 residues. Germline-derived CDR1 and CDR2 are SQVTM and ANQGSEA. Written as DNA, the CDR3 is TGCAGCGTGGGACGGACAGGGAGCTTCGACGAGCAGTACTTC. Protein sequence: CSVGRTGSFDEQYF.

This chain joins TRBV7-9 and TRBJ1-3, with 11 bases that match TRBD1. Germline loops: CDR1 SEHNR, CDR2 FQNEAQ (reference sequence). The trim removed 5 bases at V and 1 base at J, leaving 10 bases unmatched. The length of the CDR3 is 18 residues. This CDR3 reads CASSPGGGQGASGNTIYF. The CDR3 coding sequence is TGTGCCAGCAGCCCTGGCGGTGGACAGGGGGCTTCTGGAAACACCATATATTTT. Filled out from reference TRBV7-9 and TRBJ1-3, the complete variable domain reads DTGVSQNPRHKITKRGQNVTFRCDPISEHNRLYWYRQTLGQGPEFLTYFQNEAQLEKSRLLSDRFSAERPKGSFSTLEIQRTEQGDSAMYLCASSPGGGQGASGNTIYFGEGSWLTVV.

The CDR3 loop is CASSDRGLGQPQHF. For the CDR3, the DNA is TGTGCCAGCAGTGACAGGGGGCTCGGTCAGCCCCAGCATTTT. This chain links TRBV2 with TRBJ1-5; 8 bases align to TRBD1. The germline V gene encodes CDR1 SNHLY and CDR2 FYNNEI. V lost 3 bases and J lost 6; bases outside the gene matches: 4. The CDR3 loop spans 14 amino acids.

The chain is built from TRBV19 and TRBJ2-1, with D possibly TRBD2 on 6 matching bases. In germline, CDR1 is LNHDA, CDR2 SQIVND (reference sequence). The V end lost 5 bases, the J end lost 1 base, and 12 bases lay between the germline ends. This CDR3 is 15 amino acids long. CDR3 in DNA: TGTGCCAGTAGTCGGACTACCTCTTCCTACAATGAGCAGTTCTTC. Encoded protein: CASSRTTSSYNEQFF. Looking up the rest from reference TRBV19 and TRBJ2-1 gives the full variable domain: DGGITQSPKYLFRKEGQNVTLSCEQNLNHDAMYWYRQDPGQGLRLIYYSQIVNDFQKGDIAEGYSVSREKKESFPLTVTSAQKNPTAFYLCASSRTTSSYNEQFFGPGTRLTVL.

This chain uses TRBV11-2 with TRBJ2-2, with 9 bases lining up with TRBD2. Germline lookup yields CDR1 SGHAT and CDR2 FQNNGV. This CDR3 spans 17 amino acids. V lost 5 bases, J lost 5 bases, and 12 bases stayed unmatched. The CDR3, as DNA: TGTGCCAGCAGCCCCCAGCAAGGCGGGGGGGCAACCGGGGAGCTGTTTTTT. Translation gives CASSPQQGGGATGELFF.

This chain joins TRBV7-9 and TRBJ2-3; 7 positions agree with TRBD1. Germline assignment: CDR1 SEHNR and CDR2 FQNEAQ (reference sequence). This CDR3 region has 15 residues. Losses at the gene ends were 4 bases for V and 1 base for J; bases not matched to a gene: 5. In nucleotides, the CDR3 is TGTGCCAGCAGCTCAAGACAGGGACGCACAGATACGCAGTATTTT. Its protein product is CASSSRQGRTDTQYF.

The V and J genes are TRBV9 and TRBJ1-3; D not resolved. V lost 4 bases, J lost 0 bases, and 11 bases lay in between. The germline V gene has CDR1 SGDLS and CDR2 YYNGEE. The length of the CDR3 is 15 residues. CDR3 amino acids: CASSPMPFSGNTIYF. In nucleotides, the CDR3 is TGTGCCAGCAGCCCCATGCCTTTCTCTGGAAACACCATATATTTT.